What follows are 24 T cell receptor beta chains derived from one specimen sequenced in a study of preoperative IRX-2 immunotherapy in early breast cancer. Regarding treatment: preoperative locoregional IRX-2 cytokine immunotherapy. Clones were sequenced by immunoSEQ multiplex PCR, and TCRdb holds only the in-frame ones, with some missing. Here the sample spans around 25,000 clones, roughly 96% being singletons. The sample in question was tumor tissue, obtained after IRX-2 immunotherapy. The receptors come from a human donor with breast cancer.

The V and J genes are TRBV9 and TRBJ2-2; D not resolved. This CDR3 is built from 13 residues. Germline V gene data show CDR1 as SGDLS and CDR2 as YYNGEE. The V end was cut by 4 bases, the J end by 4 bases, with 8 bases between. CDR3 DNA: TGTGCCAGCAGCTATGCCCCCACCGGGGAGCTGTTTTTT. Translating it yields CASSYAPTGELFF.

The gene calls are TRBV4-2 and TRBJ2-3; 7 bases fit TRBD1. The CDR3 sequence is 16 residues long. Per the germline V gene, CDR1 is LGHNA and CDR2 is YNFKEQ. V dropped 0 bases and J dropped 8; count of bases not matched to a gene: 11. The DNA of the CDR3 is TGTGCCAGCAGCCAAGACGTCCTTTTACAGGGGATTACGCAGTATTTT. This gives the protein CASSQDVLLQGITQYF.

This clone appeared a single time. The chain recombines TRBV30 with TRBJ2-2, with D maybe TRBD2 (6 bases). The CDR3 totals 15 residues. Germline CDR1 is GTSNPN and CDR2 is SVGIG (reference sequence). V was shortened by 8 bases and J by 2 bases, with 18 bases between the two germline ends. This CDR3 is CAAGTRGANTGELFF. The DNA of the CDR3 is TGTGCCGCGGGAACCCGAGGGGCCAACACCGGGGAGCTGTTTTTT.

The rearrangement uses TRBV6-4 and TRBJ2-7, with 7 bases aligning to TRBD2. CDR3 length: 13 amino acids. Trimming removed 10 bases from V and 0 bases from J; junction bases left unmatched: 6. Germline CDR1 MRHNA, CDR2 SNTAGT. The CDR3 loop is CATPSGPSYEQYF. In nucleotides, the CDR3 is TGTGCCACCCCTAGCGGACCCTCCTACGAGCAGTACTTC.

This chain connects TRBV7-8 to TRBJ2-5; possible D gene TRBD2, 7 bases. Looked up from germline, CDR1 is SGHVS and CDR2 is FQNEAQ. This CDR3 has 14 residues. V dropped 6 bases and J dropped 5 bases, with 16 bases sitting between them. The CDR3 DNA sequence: TGTGCCAGCAGTCCGTTGGGGGGGCGGGAGACCCAGTACTTC. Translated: CASSPLGGRETQYF.

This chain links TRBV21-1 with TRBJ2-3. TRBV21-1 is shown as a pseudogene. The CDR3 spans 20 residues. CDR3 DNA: TGTGCCAGCAGCAAATGGGTCAGACCGGGACAGCCAACGGGAGGAGATACGCAGTATTTT. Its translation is CASSKWVRPGQPTGGDTQYF.

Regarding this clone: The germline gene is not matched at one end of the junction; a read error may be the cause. CDR3 region: CASSPLDSYEQYF. The CDR3 DNA follows: TGTGCTAGCAGCCCACTGGACAGCTACGAGCAGTACTTC. The gene calls are TRBV7-7 and TRBJ2-7; D might be TRBD1 (6 bases). The CDR3 sequence is 13 residues long. Germline-derived CDR1 and CDR2 are SSHAT and FNYEAQ (reference sequence).

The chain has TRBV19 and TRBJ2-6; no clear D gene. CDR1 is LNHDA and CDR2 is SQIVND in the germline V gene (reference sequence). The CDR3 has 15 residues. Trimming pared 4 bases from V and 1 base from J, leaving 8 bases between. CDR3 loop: CASSSLQSGANVLTF. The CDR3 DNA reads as TGTGCCAGTAGTAGCTTGCAATCTGGGGCCAACGTCCTGACTTTC.

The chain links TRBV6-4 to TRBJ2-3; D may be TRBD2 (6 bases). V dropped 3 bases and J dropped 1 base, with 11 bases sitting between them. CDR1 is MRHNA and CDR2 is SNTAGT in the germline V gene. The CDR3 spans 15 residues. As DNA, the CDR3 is TGTGCCAGCAGTGAAGTCCCTAGCGGCACAGATACGCAGTATTTT. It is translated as CASSEVPSGTDTQYF.

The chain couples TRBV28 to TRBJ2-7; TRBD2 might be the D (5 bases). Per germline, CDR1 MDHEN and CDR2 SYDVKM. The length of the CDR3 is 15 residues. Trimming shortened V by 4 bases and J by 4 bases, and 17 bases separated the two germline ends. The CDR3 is CASSSEAEPLYEQYF. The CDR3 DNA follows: TGTGCCAGCAGTTCGGAAGCGGAGCCCCTTTACGAGCAGTACTTC.

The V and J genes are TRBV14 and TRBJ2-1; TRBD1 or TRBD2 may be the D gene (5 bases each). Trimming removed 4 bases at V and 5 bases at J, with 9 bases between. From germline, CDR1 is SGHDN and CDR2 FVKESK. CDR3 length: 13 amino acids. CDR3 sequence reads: CASSPGTHNEQFF. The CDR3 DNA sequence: TGTGCCAGCAGCCCCGGGACCCACAATGAGCAGTTCTTC.

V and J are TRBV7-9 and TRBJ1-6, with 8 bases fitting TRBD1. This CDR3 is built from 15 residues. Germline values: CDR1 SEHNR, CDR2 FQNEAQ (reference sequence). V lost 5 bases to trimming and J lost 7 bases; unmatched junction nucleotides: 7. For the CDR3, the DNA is TGTGCCAGCAGCGATGGACAGGGCCAAAATTCACCCCTCCACTTT. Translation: CASSDGQGQNSPLHF.

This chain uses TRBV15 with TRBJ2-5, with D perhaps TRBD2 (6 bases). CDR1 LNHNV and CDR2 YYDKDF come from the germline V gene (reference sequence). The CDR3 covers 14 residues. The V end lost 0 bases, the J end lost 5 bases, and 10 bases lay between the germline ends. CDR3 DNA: TGTGCCACCAGCAGAGATCCTGGGGGGGAGACCCAGTACTTC. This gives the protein CATSRDPGGETQYF.

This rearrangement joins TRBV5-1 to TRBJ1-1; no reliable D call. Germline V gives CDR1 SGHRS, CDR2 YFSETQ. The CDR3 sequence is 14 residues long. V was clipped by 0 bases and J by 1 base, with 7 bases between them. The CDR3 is CASSLDQRNTEAFF. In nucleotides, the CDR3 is TGCGCCAGCAGCTTGGACCAGCGGAACACTGAAGCTTTCTTT.

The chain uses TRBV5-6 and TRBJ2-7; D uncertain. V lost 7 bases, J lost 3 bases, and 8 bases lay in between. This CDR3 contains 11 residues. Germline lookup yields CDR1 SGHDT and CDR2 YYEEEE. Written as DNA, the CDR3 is TGTGCCAGCGGGTCGGTCTACGAGCAGTACTTC. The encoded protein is CASGSVYEQYF.

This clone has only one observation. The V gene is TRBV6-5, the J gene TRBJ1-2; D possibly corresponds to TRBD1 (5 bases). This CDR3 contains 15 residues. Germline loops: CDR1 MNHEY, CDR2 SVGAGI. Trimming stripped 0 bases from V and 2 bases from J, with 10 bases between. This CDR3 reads CASSYSVRGNYGYTF. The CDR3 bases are TGTGCCAGCAGTTACTCGGTACGGGGCAACTATGGCTACACCTTC.

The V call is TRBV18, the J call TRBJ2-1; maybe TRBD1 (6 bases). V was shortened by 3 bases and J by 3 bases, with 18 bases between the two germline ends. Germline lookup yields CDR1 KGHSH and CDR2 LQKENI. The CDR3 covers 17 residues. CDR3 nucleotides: TGTGCCAGCTCACCTAAACTACAGGGTGCGATCTACAATGAGCAGTTCTTC. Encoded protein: CASSPKLQGAIYNEQFF.

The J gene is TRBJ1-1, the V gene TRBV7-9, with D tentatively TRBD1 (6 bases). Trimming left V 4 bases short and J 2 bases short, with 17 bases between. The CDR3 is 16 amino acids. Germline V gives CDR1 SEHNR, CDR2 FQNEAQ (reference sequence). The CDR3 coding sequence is TGTGCCAGCAGCTCCCCCGCAGGGGCGCGAAACACTGAAGCTTTCTTT. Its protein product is CASSSPAGARNTEAFF.

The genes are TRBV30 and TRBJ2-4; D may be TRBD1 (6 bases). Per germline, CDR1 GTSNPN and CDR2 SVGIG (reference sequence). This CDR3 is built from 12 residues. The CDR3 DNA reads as TGTGCTGCCCAGGATAACAGGGACATTCAGTACTTC. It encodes CAAQDNRDIQYF.

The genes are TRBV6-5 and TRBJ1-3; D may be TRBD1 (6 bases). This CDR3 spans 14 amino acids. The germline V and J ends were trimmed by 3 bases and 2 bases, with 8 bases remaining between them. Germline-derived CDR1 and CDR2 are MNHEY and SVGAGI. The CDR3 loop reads CASSYDRTGNTIYF. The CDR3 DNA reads TGTGCCAGCAGTTATGACAGGACTGGAAACACCATATATTTT.

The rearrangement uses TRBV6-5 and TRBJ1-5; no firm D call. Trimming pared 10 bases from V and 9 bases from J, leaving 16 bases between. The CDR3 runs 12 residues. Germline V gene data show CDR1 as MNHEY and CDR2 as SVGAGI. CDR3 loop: CATTGGAGPQHF. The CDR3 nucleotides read TGTGCCACCACGGGAGGAGCGGGGCCCCAGCATTTT.

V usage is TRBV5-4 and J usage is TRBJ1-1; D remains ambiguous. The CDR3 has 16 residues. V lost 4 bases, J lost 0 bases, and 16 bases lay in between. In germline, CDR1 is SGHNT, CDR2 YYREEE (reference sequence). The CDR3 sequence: CASSPDPGNMNTEAFF. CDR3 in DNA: TGTGCCAGCAGCCCAGACCCGGGAAACATGAACACTGAAGCTTTCTTT.

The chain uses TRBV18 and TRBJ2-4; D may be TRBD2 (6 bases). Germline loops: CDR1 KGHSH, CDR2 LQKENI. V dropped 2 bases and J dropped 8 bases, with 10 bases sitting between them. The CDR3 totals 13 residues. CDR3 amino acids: CASSPSSEDIQYF. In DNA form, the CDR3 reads TGTGCCAGCTCACCATCTAGCGAAGACATTCAGTACTTC.

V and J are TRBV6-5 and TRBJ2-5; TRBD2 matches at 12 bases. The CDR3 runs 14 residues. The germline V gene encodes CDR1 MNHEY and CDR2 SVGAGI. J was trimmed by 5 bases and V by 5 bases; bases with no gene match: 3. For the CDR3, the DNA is TGTGCCAGCAGTCTAGCGGGGGGGTTGGAGACCCAGTACTTC. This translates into CASSLAGGLETQYF.